This entry concerns a single T cell receptor (beta chain). Its target is not known. The junction differs from germline at one of its ends, possibly a read error. A modified ARM-PCR protocol with three rounds of nested PCR amplified TCRbeta. One entry per CDR3 protein results from TCRdb running MiXCR on the multiplex PCR reads. The data show approximately 68,000 distinct CDR3 sequences, with around 76% seen just once and under 45% held by the top ten. This record comes from a study of tumor and adjacent non-tumor tissue in lung cancer. The wider study: Aged roughly 31 to 80 years, patients included fewer than 11 men and a few women with stage I to III disease. The study's findings and limits: Normal lung showed higher cumulative top 100 clone frequency than tumor. Tumor tissue had significantly higher TCR diversity than normal lung.

Germline CDR1 is MDHEN and CDR2 is SYDVKM. The CDR3 is 16 amino acids. The template was RNA from unsorted bulk tissue. This non-tumor lung sample came from over 3 cm beyond the tumor edge. Chemotherapy-naive patients with new lung cancer underwent thoracic surgery in China, August–late 2014. The sequence was obtained from a man in his sixties with non-small cell lung cancer. The chain joins TRBV28 to TRBJ2-2, with D possibly TRBD1 on 6 matching bases. What was sequenced was distant non-tumor lung tissue. The CDR3 is CASSDPGHGLAGELYF. The CDR3 DNA is TGTGCCAGCAGTGATCCGGGACATGGATTAGCCGGGGAGCTGTATTTT. Filled out from reference TRBV28 and TRBJ2-2, the complete variable domain reads DVKVTQSSRYLVKRTGEKVFLECVQDMDHENMFWYRQDPGLGLRLIYFSYDVKMKEKGDIPEGYSVSREKKERFSLILESASTNQTSMYLCASSDPGHGLAGELYFGEGSRLTVL.